The next 25 T cell receptor beta chains were all read from a single sample in a study of Ad26.COV2.S vaccination and SARS-CoV-2 variants. Method: immunoSEQ multiplex PCR; TCRdb's copy keeps in-frame clones and lacks some. The sample has approximately 450,000 clones; around nine tenths are singletons. Treatment given: roughly 19 received Ad26.COV2.S at low or high dose, single or two shots; about 5 received placebo; per-sample allocation not given. Samples came from day 63 after the first vaccine or placebo injection. Sample: peripheral blood, taken in a trial of Ad26.COV2.S vaccine versus placebo. These receptors were obtained from a person between 18 and 60 years old who received the Ad26.COV2.S COVID-19 vaccine or a placebo.

This rearrangement joins TRBV7-9 to TRBJ2-3; TRBD1 matches 7 bases. CDR1 and CDR2 (germline): SEHNR, FQNEAQ (reference sequence). Trimming at V came to 4 bases and at J to 4 bases, leaving 8 bases not matched to a gene. This CDR3 contains 15 residues. Here the CDR3 reads CASSSQGERADTQYF. The CDR3 DNA sequence: TGTGCCAGCAGCTCCCAGGGGGAGAGGGCAGATACGCAGTATTTT.

The genes are TRBV7-2 and TRBJ1-2; 12 nucleotides match TRBD1. The J segment lost 6 bases and the V segment lost 2 bases, leaving 7 bases of the junction unmatched. CDR3 size: 16 residues. Germline CDR1 and CDR2: SGHTA and FQGNSA. The CDR3 nucleotides are TGTGCCAGCAGCTTACCGGGACAGGGGGCTTCTAATGGCTACACCTTC. Translation gives CASSLPGQGASNGYTF.

This CDR3 reads CASTRGLATGGYNEQFF. The CDR3 coding sequence is TGTGCCAGCACTAGGGGACTAGCGACTGGAGGGTACAATGAGCAGTTCTTC. The V gene is TRBV9, the J gene TRBJ2-1; TRBD2 agrees at 10 bases. Losses at the gene ends were 6 bases for V and 4 bases for J; bases not matched to a gene: 13. This CDR3 is built from 17 residues. Germline V lookup: CDR1 SGDLS, CDR2 YYNGEE.

The J gene is TRBJ2-5, the V gene TRBV5-5, with unresolved D. V was pared by 2 bases and J by 1 base, with 12 bases between. The germline V gene encodes CDR1 SGHKS and CDR2 YYEKEE (reference sequence). CDR3 length: 15 residues. The CDR3 sequence: CASSFYSGPQETQYF. The CDR3 nucleotides read TGTGCCAGCAGCTTCTATTCAGGCCCCCAAGAGACCCAGTACTTC.

In this sample, this clone turned up once. The V gene is TRBV7-2, the J gene TRBJ1-3; D gene uncertain. V was trimmed by 5 bases and J by 0 bases, leaving 14 bases between them. Germline lookup yields CDR1 SGHTA and CDR2 FQGNSA. The CDR3 spans 16 residues. The CDR3 DNA reads TGTGCCAGCAGCCCCCGGACGGGGAACTCTGGAAACACCATATATTTT. This gives the protein CASSPRTGNSGNTIYF.

This chain joins TRBV27 and TRBJ1-5; possibly TRBD1 for D (5 bases). This CDR3 region has 14 residues. Trimming stripped 6 bases from V and 4 bases from J, with 13 bases between. Per the germline V gene, CDR1 is MNHEY and CDR2 is SMNVEV (reference sequence). DNA for the CDR3: TGTGCCAGCAGCCCGGGACTGGGTAATCAGCCCCAGCATTTT. Translation: CASSPGLGNQPQHF.

The chain links TRBV13 to TRBJ2-1, with D perhaps TRBD1 (6 bases). CDR3 size: 17 residues. CDR1 is PRHDT, CDR2 FYEKMQ, per germline (reference sequence). Trimming stripped 5 bases from V and 0 bases from J, with 17 bases between. The CDR3 DNA reads TGTGCCAGCAGCCACGGACAGCCTATTCTCTCCTACAATGAGCAGTTCTTC. The encoded protein is CASSHGQPILSYNEQFF.

This clone has only a few counts. The chain carries TRBV5-4 and TRBJ1-6, with D possibly matching TRBD1 (6 bases). Trimming removed 2 bases from V and 5 bases from J, with 8 bases in between. The CDR3 has 14 amino acids. Germline loops: CDR1 SGHNT, CDR2 YYREEE (reference sequence). The CDR3 sequence is CASSFGTHNSPLHF. The CDR3 DNA reads TGTGCCAGCAGCTTCGGGACACATAATTCACCCCTCCACTTT.

V is TRBV7-2 and J is TRBJ2-7; 14 bases map to TRBD2. Germline V CDR1 and CDR2: SGHTA, FQGNSA. The CDR3 is 15 amino acids. Losses at the gene ends were 5 bases for V and 11 bases for J; bases not matched to a gene: 11. CDR3 loop: CASSGGVGLAGAKYF. CDR3 sequence (DNA): TGTGCCAGCAGCGGAGGGGTGGGACTAGCGGGAGCCAAGTACTTC. Complete variable domain (other parts from reference TRBV7-2 and TRBJ2-7): GAGVSQSPSNKVTEKGKDVELRCDPISGHTALYWYRQSLGQGLEFLIYFQGNSAPDKSGLPSDRFSAERTGGSVSTLTIQRTQQEDSAVYLCASSGGVGLAGAKYFGPGTRLTVT.

To note about this clone: An end of the junction differs from the germline gene, which may be a read error. J is TRBJ2-1 and V is TRBV11-2; TRBD1 is a possible D gene (5 bases). This CDR3 is 18 amino acids long. Germline V gene sequence: CDR1 SGHAT, CDR2 FQNNGV. DNA for the CDR3: TGTGCCAGCAACTTACCCCACCTAGGGGCACCCTCCTACAATGAGCAGTTCTTC. This gives the protein CASNLPHLGAPSYNEQFF. Filled out from reference TRBV11-2 and TRBJ2-1, the complete variable domain reads EAGVAQSPRYKIIEKRQSVAFWCNPISGHATLYWYQQILGQGPKLLIQFQNNGVVDDSQLPKDRFSAERLKGVDSTLKIQPAKLEDSAVYLCASNLPHLGAPSYNEQFFGPGTRLTVL.

V gene TRBV9 combines with J gene TRBJ1-3; D is perhaps TRBD1 (5 bases). The V gene lost 4 bases and the J gene lost 0 bases, with 11 bases spanning the gap. The germline V gene encodes CDR1 SGDLS and CDR2 YYNGEE. CDR3 length: 15 amino acids. CDR3 amino acids: CASSPRQSSGNTIYF. The CDR3 DNA is TGTGCCAGCAGCCCTAGACAGTCCTCTGGAAACACCATATATTTT.

This rearrangement joins TRBV9 to TRBJ2-3, with TRBD1 identical over 7 bases. Germline V gene sequence: CDR1 SGDLS, CDR2 YYNGEE. V lost 1 base and J lost 8; bases outside the gene matches: 7. CDR3 size: 14 residues. CDR3 nucleotide sequence: TGTGCCAGCAGCGTACTTACAGGGGAAGTTACGCAGTATTTT. Protein: CASSVLTGEVTQYF. Based on the CDR3 plus reference TRBV9 and TRBJ2-3, the full variable domain is DSGVTQTPKHLITATGQRVTLRCSPRSGDLSVYWYQQSLDQGLQFLIQYYNGEERAKGNILERFSAQQFPDLHSELNLSSLELGDSALYFCASSVLTGEVTQYFGPGTRLTVL.

This clone was recorded once. The chain uses TRBV27 and TRBJ1-2; 12 bases are a match to TRBD1. The CDR3 is 15 amino acids. CDR1 and CDR2 from the germline V gene are MNHEY and SMNVEV (reference sequence). The V segment lost 5 bases and the J segment 8 bases; nucleotides outside the gene matches: 9. Here the CDR3 DNA reads TGTGCCAGCAGTCCGGGGACAGGGGGCGCGGGGGGCTACACCTTC. Its translation: CASSPGTGGAGGYTF.

This chain connects TRBV10-3 to TRBJ1-6, with 7 bases aligning to TRBD1. V trimming: 10 bases; J trimming: 9 bases; junction bases outside the gene matches: 12. CDR3 length: 14 residues. The germline V gene has CDR1 ENHRY and CDR2 SYGVKD. CDR3 protein: CATKSTGSSSPLHF. The CDR3, as DNA: TGTGCCACCAAATCGACAGGGTCCAGTTCACCCCTCCACTTT.

The rearrangement links TRBV13 to TRBJ2-1; D perhaps matches TRBD1 (5 bases). The CDR3 length is 16 residues. The germline CDR1 and CDR2 sequences are PRHDT and FYEKMQ (reference sequence). The ends were cut back, 5 bases at V and 3 bases at J, with 17 bases in the middle. CDR3 DNA: TGTGCCAGCAGCGTAGTCAGGGCGGATAACTACAATGAGCAGTTCTTC. Its protein product is CASSVVRADNYNEQFF.

The rearrangement joins TRBV5-4 to TRBJ1-2; a possible D gene is TRBD1 (5 bases). There are 14 residues in the CDR3. Looked up from germline, CDR1 is SGHNT and CDR2 is YYREEE (reference sequence). With 6 bases removed from V and 5 bases from J, the gap between germline ends came to 17 bases. In DNA, the CDR3 is TGTGCCAGCACCACGTGGGGGTCCTCTTATGGCTACACCTTC. Amino acids: CASTTWGSSYGYTF.

Only one count was recorded for this clone. The gene calls are TRBV24-1 and TRBJ2-7, with D perhaps being TRBD1 or TRBD2 (6 bases each). Per the germline V gene, CDR1 is KGHDR and CDR2 is SFDVKD. Trimming cost V 6 bases and J 6 bases, with 17 bases left between them. This CDR3 has 14 residues. The CDR3 DNA reads TGTGCCACCAGTACGGGGGCGAATTCCCTCGAGCAGTACTTC. Its protein is CATSTGANSLEQYF.

This clone showed up just once. This chain joins TRBV6-2 or TRBV6-3 and TRBJ2-7; 8 bases match TRBD2. Trimming took 4 bases from V and 4 from J; bases not matched to a gene: 9. The CDR3 length is 15 residues. CDR1 is MNHEY and CDR2 is SVGEGT in the germline V gene. The CDR3 DNA sequence: TGTGCCAGCAGTTCCACGACTAGCGATCGGTACGAGCAGTACTTC. It is translated as CASSSTTSDRYEQYF.

The V gene is TRBV18, the J gene TRBJ2-1; TRBD2 agrees at 7 bases. Germline V lookup: CDR1 KGHSH, CDR2 LQKENI. This CDR3 region has 13 residues. Germline trimming cut 6 bases from V and 7 bases from J; bases unmatched to any gene: 6. CDR3 residues: CASSPTSVNEQFF. In nucleotides, the CDR3 is TGTGCCAGCTCGCCCACTAGCGTGAATGAGCAGTTCTTC. Using reference TRBV18 and TRBJ2-1 for the parts outside the CDR3, the full variable domain is NAGVMQNPRHLVRRRGQEARLRCSPMKGHSHVYWYRQLPEEGLKFMVYLQKENIIDESGMPKERFSAEFPKEGPSILRIQQVVRGDSAAYFCASSPTSVNEQFFGPGTRLTVL.

The chain carries TRBV6-5 and TRBJ2-7, with D uncertain. V was clipped by 10 bases and J by 0 bases, with 10 bases between them. Germline V lookup: CDR1 MNHEY, CDR2 SVGAGI. This CDR3 contains 12 residues. CDR3 coding DNA: TGTGCCACCTCCGGGCCCTCCTACGAGCAGTACTTC. Protein: CATSGPSYEQYF.

In its sample, this clone was seen once. The rearrangement joins TRBV29-1 to TRBJ2-1, with D perhaps matching TRBD1 (6 bases). The CDR3 has 12 amino acids. Trimming took off 8 bases at V and 8 bases at J, with 16 bases between the two ends. Germline-derived CDR1 and CDR2 are SQVTM and ANQGSEA. For the CDR3, the DNA is TGCAGCTCAGGAGCCAGGGGCGATGAGCAGTTCTTC. It specifies CSSGARGDEQFF.

The V and J genes are TRBV15 and TRBJ1-1; no clear D. Germline CDR1 LNHNV, CDR2 YYDKDF (reference sequence). V dropped 1 base and J dropped 1 base, with 10 bases sitting between them. This CDR3 has 15 residues. The CDR3 DNA is TGTGCCACCAGCAGAGGATCCGCAGGGAACACTGAAGCTTTCTTT. It translates to CATSRGSAGNTEAFF.

This clone was seen a single time. This rearrangement joins TRBV6-6 to TRBJ2-5; D uncertain. Germline CDR1 and CDR2: MNHNY and SVGAGI (reference sequence). Trimming stripped 7 bases from V and 2 bases from J, with 11 bases between. The CDR3 is 13 residues long. The CDR3 loop reads CASTLTKQETQYF. The CDR3 region has the DNA TGTGCCAGCACCTTAACTAAGCAAGAGACCCAGTACTTC.

The CDR3 protein is CASSGTTGYSNQPQHF. The CDR3 DNA is TGTGCCAGCAGTGGGACAACAGGGTATAGCAATCAGCCCCAGCATTTT. The rearrangement uses TRBV6-1 and TRBJ1-5, with a tentative D call TRBD1 (6 bases). V was clipped by 4 bases and J by 0 bases, with 13 bases between them. From germline, CDR1 is MNHNS and CDR2 SASEGT. The CDR3 runs 16 residues.

The CDR3 sequence: CASSFASGYEQYF. In nucleotides, the CDR3 is TGTGCCAGTAGTTTTGCTAGTGGGTACGAGCAGTACTTC. The gene calls are TRBV19 and TRBJ2-7; no definite D call. With 5 bases removed from V and 4 bases from J, the gap between germline ends came to 12 bases. There are 13 residues in the CDR3. Germline V gene sequence: CDR1 LNHDA, CDR2 SQIVND (reference sequence).